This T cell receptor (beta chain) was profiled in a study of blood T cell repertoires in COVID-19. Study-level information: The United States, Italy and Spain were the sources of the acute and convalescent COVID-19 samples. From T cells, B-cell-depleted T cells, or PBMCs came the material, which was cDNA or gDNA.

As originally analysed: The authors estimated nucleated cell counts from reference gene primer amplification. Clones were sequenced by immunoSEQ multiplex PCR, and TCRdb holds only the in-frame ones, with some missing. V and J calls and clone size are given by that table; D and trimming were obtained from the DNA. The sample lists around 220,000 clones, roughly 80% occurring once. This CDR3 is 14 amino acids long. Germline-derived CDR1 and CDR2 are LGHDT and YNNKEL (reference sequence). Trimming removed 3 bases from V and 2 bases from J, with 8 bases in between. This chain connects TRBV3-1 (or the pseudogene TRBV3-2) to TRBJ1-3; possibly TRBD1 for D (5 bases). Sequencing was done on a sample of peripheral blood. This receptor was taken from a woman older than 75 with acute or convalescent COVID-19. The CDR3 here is CASSQSGTGNTIYF. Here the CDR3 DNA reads TGTGCCAGCAGCCAGTCAGGGACTGGAAACACCATATATTTT.